A single T cell receptor (beta chain) is shown here with its context. The antigen remains undetermined. The entry originates in a study of T cells after yellow fever vaccination. The 5'RACE template-switching step produced TCR cDNA and added a universal primer site and UMIs. MiXCR, applied by TCRdb to the 5' RACE reads, yields one record per CDR3 protein. The profile covers hundreds of thousands of distinct CDR3 sequences, with approximately 4% appearing a single time and approximately 23% taken by the ten largest. Germline V lookup: CDR1 SGHTA, CDR2 FQGTGA. Germline trimming cut 5 bases from V and 4 bases from J; bases unmatched to any gene: 6. The CDR3 spans 15 residues. Study outcomes and limitations: Most primary-vaccination clones recurred post-booster (around 95% CD4, 88% CD8). In FACS-sorted repertoires, abundant clonotypes from the bulk population could appear as contaminants. The secondary response was weaker but peaked faster, day 5 versus 15.

The rearrangement links TRBV7-3 to TRBJ2-2; 8 positions match TRBD2. Material: PBMCs, obtained 5 days after the yellow fever booster vaccination. The clonotype comes from a young man who received the YFV17D yellow fever vaccine. CDR3 region: CASSRSGESTGELFF. CDR3 sequence (DNA): TGTGCCAGCAGCCGTAGCGGGGAAAGCACCGGGGAGCTGTTTTTT.